A selection of T cell receptor beta chains follows, all from one sample in a study of shared clonotypes between healthy human individuals. The protocol was immunoSEQ multiplex PCR, while the TCRdb copy is restricted to in-frame clones and leaves out a portion. The table lists over 1.5 million clones, nearly 99% of them singletons. Sequencing used naive CD4+ T cells sorted from blood. The receptor source for this set is a young man in good health. Both conserved end residues are part of each CDR3. A D gene is named only where the DNA matches it firmly. Not every row has a clone size; where given, it reads once, few, many or a size class.

D gene: -; clone size: once; V gene: TRBV7-9; J gene: TRBJ1-2; CDR3 DNA: TGTGCCAGCAGCTTAGCGCTGGGTGTGTTGGACTATGGCTACACCTTC; CDR3 protein: CASSLALGVLDYGYTF
D gene: -; clone size: -; V gene: TRBV18; J gene: TRBJ1-4; CDR3 DNA: TGTGCCAGCTCACGACAGCAAACTAATGAAAAACTGTTTTTT; CDR3 protein: CASSRQQTNEKLFF
D gene: -; clone size: -; V gene: TRBV7-9; J gene: TRBJ2-1; CDR3 DNA: TGTGCCAGCAGCTTAACCCTGCCGGCAAAGAACAATGAGCAGTTCTTC; CDR3 protein: CASSLTLPAKNNEQFF
D gene: TRBD1; clone size: -; V gene: TRBV9; J gene: TRBJ1-3; CDR3 DNA: TGTGCCAGCAGCGTAGGGACAGGGAGCGGGAACACCATATATTTT; CDR3 protein: CASSVGTGSGNTIYF
D gene: TRBD2; clone size: -; V gene: TRBV27; J gene: TRBJ2-3; CDR3 DNA: TGTGCCAGTAAATTTAGGGCTAGCGGCCCCACAGATACGCAGTATTTT; CDR3 protein: CASKFRASGPTDTQYF
D gene: TRBD2; clone size: -; V gene: TRBV13; J gene: TRBJ2-7; CDR3 DNA: TGTGCCAGCAGCTCCCCCGGGACTAGCGGGAGAGGGGGGCTTTACGAGCAGTACTTC; CDR3 protein: CASSSPGTSGRGGLYEQYF
D gene: -; clone size: -; V gene: TRBV28; J gene: TRBJ2-1; CDR3 DNA: TGTGCCAGCAGTTTAGTCGGAAGCTCCTACAATGAGCAGTTCTTC; CDR3 protein: CASSLVGSSYNEQFF
D gene: TRBD1; clone size: -; V gene: TRBV19; J gene: TRBJ1-2; CDR3 DNA: TGTGCCACCCTCTCTCTGGGACAGGAGGACTATGGCTACACCTTC; CDR3 protein: CATLSLGQEDYGYTF
D gene: -; clone size: -; V gene: TRBV13; J gene: TRBJ2-2; CDR3 DNA: TGTGCCAGCAGCTTAACCCTGCAGGGATTAACCGGGGAGCTGTTTTTT; CDR3 protein: CASSLTLQGLTGELFF
D gene: TRBD2; clone size: -; V gene: TRBV5-1; J gene: TRBJ2-1; CDR3 DNA: TGCGCCAGCAGCTCAGGACTAGCAGCTTACAATGAGCAGTTCTTC; CDR3 protein: CASSSGLAAYNEQFF
D gene: TRBD2; clone size: once; V gene: TRBV7-7; J gene: TRBJ2-1; CDR3 DNA: TGTGCCAGCAGCTTAGGGCTAGCGGGAGGTAATGAGCAGTTCTTC; CDR3 protein: CASSLGLAGGNEQFF
D gene: -; clone size: -; V gene: TRBV19; J gene: TRBJ2-1; CDR3 DNA: TGTGCCAGTAGTATGAACCCGACTAGGGATGAGCAGTTCTTC; CDR3 protein: CASSMNPTRDEQFF
D gene: -; clone size: -; V gene: TRBV6-6; J gene: TRBJ2-7; CDR3 DNA: TGTGCCAGCAAAGGGAGCGGCCAGAGATACGAGCAGTACTTC; CDR3 protein: CASKGSGQRYEQYF
D gene: TRBD1; clone size: -; V gene: TRBV18; J gene: TRBJ1-1; CDR3 DNA: TGTGCCAGCTCTGAGGGGGCAGGGGTAGGCACTGAAGCTTTCTTT; CDR3 protein: CASSEGAGVGTEAFF
D gene: TRBD2; clone size: -; V gene: TRBV5-1; J gene: TRBJ2-7; CDR3 DNA: TGCGCCAGCAGCTTGGAGGGCGGGAGAACCGAGCAGTACTTC; CDR3 protein: CASSLEGGRTEQYF
D gene: TRBD2; clone size: -; V gene: TRBV5-4; J gene: TRBJ2-2; CDR3 DNA: TGTGCCAGCAGCATCGGACTAGTCGGGGAGCTGTTTTTT; CDR3 protein: CASSIGLVGELFF
D gene: -; clone size: once; V gene: TRBV6-6; J gene: TRBJ2-1; CDR3 DNA: TGTGCCAGCAGTTACTCGACGGAGTTTGAGCAGTTCTTC; CDR3 protein: CASSYSTEFEQFF
D gene: -; clone size: -; V gene: TRBV18; J gene: TRBJ1-5; CDR3 DNA: TGTGCCAGCTCTCCCCGGGCAGGTGGGGGGGTAGAGCCCCAGCATTTT; CDR3 protein: CASSPRAGGGVEPQHF
D gene: -; clone size: -; V gene: TRBV6-1; J gene: TRBJ2-7; CDR3 DNA: TGTGCCAGCGCGACCCTGTTTGTGGTCTACGAGCAGTACTTC; CDR3 protein: CASATLFVVYEQYF
D gene: -; clone size: -; V gene: TRBV5-1; J gene: TRBJ2-7; CDR3 DNA: TGCGCCAGCAGCTTGGCGGGGCGGGGCTCCTACGAGCAGTACTTC; CDR3 protein: CASSLAGRGSYEQYF
D gene: -; clone size: -; V gene: TRBV7-8; J gene: TRBJ2-7; CDR3 DNA: TGTGCCAGCAGCCTCACTGACCTAGCCTACGAGCAGTACTTC; CDR3 protein: CASSLTDLAYEQYF
D gene: -; clone size: -; V gene: TRBV27; J gene: TRBJ2-4; CDR3 DNA: TGTGCCAGCAGTCTGGGAAAACCAGCCGGGGTTGACATTCAGTACTTC; CDR3 protein: CASSLGKPAGVDIQYF
D gene: -; clone size: -; V gene: TRBV6-6; J gene: TRBJ1-4; CDR3 DNA: TGTGCCAGCAGTTACGTTAATGAAAAACTGTTTTTT; CDR3 protein: CASSYVNEKLFF
D gene: TRBD1; clone size: once; V gene: TRBV5-1; J gene: TRBJ1-2; CDR3 DNA: TGCGCCAGCAGCCCTGGGACAGAGTATGGCTACACCTTC; CDR3 protein: CASSPGTEYGYTF
D gene: -; clone size: -; V gene: TRBV5-4; J gene: TRBJ2-2; CDR3 DNA: TGTGCCAGCAGCTCTCTGCAGGGGCGGAACACCGGGGAGCTGTTTTTT; CDR3 protein: CASSSLQGRNTGELFF
D gene: TRBD2; clone size: -; V gene: TRBV11-2; J gene: TRBJ2-1; CDR3 DNA: TGTGCCAGCAGCTTAGCACGGACTAGTCGGTTCTTC; CDR3 protein: CASSLARTSRFF
D gene: -; clone size: -; V gene: TRBV6-1; J gene: TRBJ1-5; CDR3 DNA: TGTGCCAGCAGTGAAGCGTTGTTTGTTCTAGGGTTGCATTTT; CDR3 protein: CASSEALFVLGLHF
D gene: -; clone size: -; V gene: TRBV9; J gene: TRBJ1-3; CDR3 DNA: TGTGCCAGCAGCGTAGGTCCCCCGGGGAACTCTGGAAACACCATATATTTT; CDR3 protein: CASSVGPPGNSGNTIYF
D gene: TRBD1; clone size: once; V gene: TRBV10-3; J gene: TRBJ2-7; CDR3 DNA: TGTGCCATCAGTGGGACAGGGAGGACCTACGAGCAGTACTTC; CDR3 protein: CAISGTGRTYEQYF
D gene: -; clone size: -; V gene: TRBV4-1; J gene: TRBJ2-7; CDR3 DNA: TGCGCCAGCAGCCAAGTAGGTCGGACTCCCGATCCAGGCTACGAGCAGTACTTC; CDR3 protein: CASSQVGRTPDPGYEQYF
D gene: TRBD2; clone size: -; V gene: TRBV28; J gene: TRBJ2-7; CDR3 DNA: TGTGCCAGCTGCCAACTGACTAGCGGGGGCTACGAGCAGTACTTC; CDR3 protein: CASCQLTSGGYEQYF
D gene: TRBD1; clone size: -; V gene: TRBV9; J gene: TRBJ2-7; CDR3 DNA: TGTGCCAGCAGCCCCCGGACAGGTGGCGAGCAGTACTTC; CDR3 protein: CASSPRTGGEQYF
D gene: -; clone size: -; V gene: TRBV7-9; J gene: TRBJ2-7; CDR3 DNA: TGTGCCAGCAGCTTCGAGGACGAGCAGTACTTC; CDR3 protein: CASSFEDEQYF
D gene: TRBD1; clone size: once; V gene: TRBV6-5; J gene: TRBJ1-5; CDR3 DNA: TGTGCCAGCAGTGCGGACAGGGGGCAGCCCCAGCATTTT; CDR3 protein: CASSADRGQPQHF
D gene: -; clone size: -; V gene: TRBV19; J gene: TRBJ2-7; CDR3 DNA: TGTGCCAGTAGTATAGTGTACCCGGGACACCAGTCCTACGAGCAGTACTTC; CDR3 protein: CASSIVYPGHQSYEQYF
D gene: -; clone size: -; V gene: TRBV4-1; J gene: TRBJ2-5; CDR3 DNA: TGCGCCAGCAGCCAAGAGACTAGATTCCAAGAGACCCAGTACTTC; CDR3 protein: CASSQETRFQETQYF
D gene: TRBD1; clone size: -; V gene: TRBV18; J gene: TRBJ1-1; CDR3 DNA: TGTGCCAGCTCACCCGATTGGGACAGGGGCCTTAACACTGAAGCTTTCTTT; CDR3 protein: CASSPDWDRGLNTEAFF
D gene: -; clone size: -; V gene: TRBV5-1; J gene: TRBJ2-6; CDR3 DNA: TGCGCCAGCAGCTCTACCAGTTTAACTGGGGCCAACGTCCTGACTTTC; CDR3 protein: CASSSTSLTGANVLTF
D gene: -; clone size: -; V gene: TRBV6-5; J gene: TRBJ2-1; CDR3 DNA: TGTGCCAGCAGCGGTCTGGTTGAGCAGTTCTTC; CDR3 protein: CASSGLVEQFF
D gene: -; clone size: -; V gene: TRBV19; J gene: TRBJ1-1; CDR3 DNA: TGTGCCAGTAGTATTGAGGGAAGGGATTTCTTT; CDR3 protein: CASSIEGRDFF
D gene: -; clone size: -; V gene: TRBV6-1; J gene: TRBJ2-7; CDR3 DNA: TGTGCCAGCAATAAAGAGGCGAGGGGGGAGCAGTACTTC; CDR3 protein: CASNKEARGEQYF
D gene: -; clone size: -; V gene: TRBV7-9; J gene: TRBJ2-1; CDR3 DNA: TGTGCCAGCAGGTCGAGGGACAATGAGCAGTTCTTC; CDR3 protein: CASRSRDNEQFF
D gene: -; clone size: -; V gene: TRBV28; J gene: TRBJ1-1; CDR3 DNA: TGTGCCAGCCGGCGGACTGAAGCTTTCTTT; CDR3 protein: CASRRTEAFF
D gene: -; clone size: -; V gene: TRBV11-2; J gene: TRBJ2-7; CDR3 DNA: TGTGCCAGCAGCTTAGCAGAGGTTTTCTACGAGCAGTACTTC; CDR3 protein: CASSLAEVFYEQYF
D gene: -; clone size: -; V gene: TRBV2; J gene: TRBJ2-7; CDR3 DNA: TGTGCCGGGGGCCGGCCAGGGGCCTCCTACGAGCAGTACTTC; CDR3 protein: CAGGRPGASYEQYF